These T cell receptor beta chains were read from a single sample in a study of blood T cells in healthy people across ages. TCRdb passed the 5' RACE reads through MiXCR, listing each CDR3 protein once. The sample lists around 1,700,000 distinct CDR3 sequences, over 25% occurring once. Sequenced: blood. These receptor sequences come from a woman aged 25 to 39 in good health. Each CDR3 is given with its conserved first and last residue. The D gene is left open where the match is weak. Not all rows give a size; the values are once, few, many and, for expanded clones, a class.

J: TRBJ1-2; size: many; V: TRBV12-3/TRBV12-4; D: TRBD1; DNA: TGTGCCAGCAGTTTTCAGGGGGGTGGCTACACCTTC; CDR3: CASSFQGGGYTF
J: TRBJ2-1; size: many; V: TRBV20-1; D: TRBD2; DNA: TGCAGTGCTCCTAAGCGGGACCTCTATGAGCAGTTCTTC; CDR3: CSAPKRDLYEQFF
J: TRBJ2-7; size: .; V: TRBV29-1; D: TRBD2; DNA: TGCAGCGTTGAAGGAGGGAGGGACGAGCAGTACTTC; CDR3: CSVEGGRDEQYF
J: TRBJ1-4; size: .; V: TRBV28; D: .; DNA: TGTGCCAGCAGTCCCGCCCAGTGGGGTGAAAAACTGTTTTTT; CDR3: CASSPAQWGEKLFF
J: TRBJ2-7; size: many; V: TRBV24-1; D: TRBD2; DNA: TGTGCCACCAGTGATCTGGGACTAGCGGGCCATGACTACGAGCAGTACTTC; CDR3: CATSDLGLAGHDYEQYF
J: TRBJ2-3; size: few; V: TRBV3-1; D: TRBD2; DNA: TGTGCCAGCAGCTCTACTAGCGGGGGAAAGGATGCGCAGTATTTT; CDR3: CASSSTSGGKDAQYF
J: TRBJ1-6; size: .; V: TRBV21-1; D: .; DNA: TGTGCCAGCAGCAAATTGACCCAGGGGCGGAATAATTCACCCCTCCACTTT; CDR3: CASSKLTQGRNNSPLHF
J: TRBJ1-1; size: few; V: TRBV5-1; D: .; DNA: TGCGCCAGCAAAGAGCCCAGTGGTACTGAAGCTTTCTTT; CDR3: CASKEPSGTEAFF
J: TRBJ1-4; size: .; V: TRBV12-3/TRBV12-4; D: .; DNA: TGTGCCAGCAGCTCGGACAGATTCGGTGAAAAACTGTTTTTT; CDR3: CASSSDRFGEKLFF
J: TRBJ2-7; size: few; V: TRBV21-1; D: .; DNA: .; CDR3: CASSKEWGRGAGDRRDTEQYF